This record looks at one T cell receptor (beta chain) sequence and its context. Its antigen is unknown. CDR1 and CDR2 from the germline V gene are KGHSH and LQKENI. V gave up 3 bases and J gave up 6 bases, with 9 bases separating them. This CDR3 is 12 amino acids long. Every patient was untreated before thyroid surgery. Per the original methods: Clinicopathological groups of papillary thyroid cancer showed CDR3 differences that were used to build a distant-metastasis classifier. TCRdb reassembled clones from the PCR reads with MiXCR. The V and J calls were not made by the authors but by TCRdb's processing. Of about 19,000 clones listed, 16% are singletons. These data are taken from a study of metastatic and nonmetastatic thyroid tumors. Overall study context: Both malignant and benign thyroid patients supplied peripheral blood and tumor or nodule tissue samples, across which the repertoires of these patients were then compared.

General study points: Benign nodules were reported to have significantly lower TCR beta diversity than malignant thyroid tumors, in blood and tumor.

V usage is TRBV18 and J usage is TRBJ2-7; a weak D match, TRBD1 (5 bases). This sequence was found in a male donor with papillary thyroid cancer or a benign thyroid nodule (not recorded which). Some clones in this sample may be carry-over from other donors' samples. The sequenced sample was blood. The CDR3 loop reads CASSPQGFEQYF. CDR3 coding DNA: TGTGCCAGCTCACCTCAGGGTTTCGAGCAGTACTTC.